Below are 10 T cell receptor beta chains sequenced from a single sample in a study of blood T cell repertoires in COVID-19. Generated by immunoSEQ multiplex PCR, the TCRdb table keeps only in-frame clones and is missing some. The table includes about 120,000 clones, approximately 84% detected once. Sequences were obtained from peripheral blood. These receptors were collected from a woman in her 40s with acute or convalescent COVID-19.

V and J are TRBV19 and TRBJ1-2, with 11 nucleotides matching TRBD1. With 3 bases clipped from V and 3 bases from J, the junction kept 9 bases outside the gene matches. The germline V gene encodes CDR1 LNHDA and CDR2 SQIVND (reference sequence). The CDR3 is 17 residues long. CDR3 amino acids: CASSITWTGGVDYGYTF. The CDR3 DNA sequence: TGTGCCAGTAGTATCACTTGGACAGGGGGCGTCGACTATGGCTACACCTTC.

CDR3 loop: CASNIIGREETQYF. DNA of the CDR3: TGTGCCAGCAACATCATCGGCAGGGAAGAGACCCAGTACTTC. The gene calls are TRBV6-5 and TRBJ2-5; TRBD1 is a possible D gene (5 bases). V was trimmed by 7 bases and J by 3 bases, leaving 15 bases between them. In germline, CDR1 is MNHEY, CDR2 SVGAGI. The CDR3 extends over 14 amino acids.

The rearrangement uses TRBV6-1 and TRBJ1-5; 9 bases align to TRBD1. The germline V gene encodes CDR1 MNHNS and CDR2 SASEGT. This CDR3 is 16 amino acids long. V shed 2 bases and J 2 bases; nucleotides not matched to a gene: 4. CDR3 protein: CASSELGQGGNQPQHF. The CDR3 bases are TGTGCCAGCAGTGAATTGGGACAGGGTGGCAATCAGCCCCAGCATTTT.

The chain recombines TRBV2 with TRBJ1-4; D possibly corresponds to TRBD1 (5 bases). Between the trimmed V and J ends, which lost 6 bases and 7 bases, there was a span of 12 bases. The CDR3 has 13 residues. Germline-derived CDR1 and CDR2 are SNHLY and FYNNEI. CDR3 protein: CASRGREAEKLFF. In nucleotides, the CDR3 is TGTGCCAGCAGGGGGCGGGAGGCTGAAAAACTGTTTTTT. Full variable domain (outside the CDR3, taken from reference TRBV2 and TRBJ1-4): EPEVTQTPSHQVTQMGQEVILRCVPISNHLYFYWYRQILGQKVEFLVSFYNNEISEKSEIFDDQFSVERPDGSNFTLKIRSTKLEDSAMYFCASRGREAEKLFFGSGTQLSVL.

This clone showed up just once. V is TRBV3-1 (or the pseudogene TRBV3-2) and J is TRBJ1-1; D might be TRBD1 (5 bases). CDR1 and CDR2 from the germline V gene are LGHDT and YNNKEL (reference sequence). The CDR3 loop spans 17 amino acids. V lost 4 bases and J 4 bases, leaving 22 bases between the germline ends. The CDR3 is CASSPPRGFDRATEAFF. The CDR3 nucleotides are TGTGCCAGCAGCCCACCCCGGGGGTTTGATCGCGCCACTGAAGCTTTCTTT.

The chain uses TRBV3-1 (or the pseudogene TRBV3-2) and TRBJ2-5; a weak D match, TRBD2 (6 bases). This CDR3 is 18 amino acids long. The germline gives CDR1 LGHDT, CDR2 YNNKEL (reference sequence). The V end lost 1 base, the J end lost 5 bases, and 23 bases lay between the germline ends. CDR3 nucleotide sequence: TGTGCCAGCAGCCAAGGTGGTCTTGGGGGGAGGTCAGGGGAGACCCAGTACTTC. Its protein is CASSQGGLGGRSGETQYF.

The J gene is TRBJ2-5, the V gene TRBV7-2; 8 positions match TRBD2. The CDR3 extends over 14 amino acids. The V and J ends lost 5 bases and 0 bases, in that order; junction bases with no gene match: 2. From germline, CDR1 is SGHTA and CDR2 FQGNSA. The CDR3 nucleotides read TGTGCCAGCAGCCGGACTAGCTACCAAGAGACCCAGTACTTC. This sequence encodes CASSRTSYQETQYF.

The chain combines TRBV4-3 with TRBJ1-2, with 7 bases identical to TRBD1. Germline lookup yields CDR1 LGHNA and CDR2 YSLEER. V shed 3 bases and J 4 bases; nucleotides not matched to a gene: 8. The CDR3 extends over 15 amino acids. The CDR3, as DNA: TGCGCCAGCAGCCACGAGACAGGGTTTTCCTATGGCTACACCTTC. Protein sequence: CASSHETGFSYGYTF.

V gene TRBV30 combines with J gene TRBJ1-2, with D possibly TRBD1 on 5 matching bases. V lost 7 bases to trimming and J lost 5 bases, with 14 bases between them. This CDR3 contains 12 residues. CDR1 GTSNPN and CDR2 SVGIG come from the germline V gene (reference sequence). The chain's CDR3 is CALAGRVYGYTF. The CDR3 DNA sequence: TGTGCCTTGGCAGGGAGGGTGTATGGCTACACCTTC.

This chain links TRBV29-1 with TRBJ2-7; TRBD1 is a possible D gene (5 bases). Trimming shortened V by 5 bases and J by 4 bases, and 6 bases separated the two germline ends. This CDR3 has 10 amino acids. Germline CDR1 reads SQVTM; CDR2 reads ANQGSEA. CDR3 amino acids: CSVQGYEQYF. Written as DNA, the CDR3 is TGCAGCGTTCAGGGATACGAGCAGTACTTC.